This TCR beta chain was captured in a study of T cell responses to AZD1222 COVID-19 vaccine. Whole-study results and caveats: Receipt of two AZD1222 doses was followed by a rise in Spike-specific TCR breadth and depth.

The CDR3 covers 14 residues. Germline V gene lookup returns CDR1 SGHRS and CDR2 YFSETQ. V lost 1 base and J 8 bases, leaving 13 bases between the germline ends. Concerning this clone: Antigen unknown.

Only in-frame clones appear in the TCRdb table, and some are missing; sequencing was by immunoSEQ multiplex PCR. The table includes some 100,000 clones, about 89% detected once. The sample here was peripheral blood, taken on day 0 of AZD1222 vaccination. The TCR comes from an adult in good health. V is TRBV5-1 and J is TRBJ2-1; D unresolved. CDR3 bases: TGCGCCAGCAGCTTGCCCCTTTCCCACCATGAGCAGTTCTTC. It is translated as CASSLPLSHHEQFF.